The T cell receptor (beta chain) described here comes from a study of cytomegalovirus exposure and HLA in healthy donors. Whole-study findings and limits: Among TCR beta chains of equal frequency, HLA-associated ones were more clonally expanded in a later analysis. Several V segments, TRBV6-2 and TRBV6-3 among them, could not be told apart and were dropped. Several of the most significant clusters appeared linked to common viral pathogens, based on a later analysis.

Germline V lookup: CDR1 SGDLS, CDR2 YYNGEE. The junction had 3 bases not matched to a gene; V was cut back by 0 bases and J by 2 bases. This CDR3 is built from 17 residues. In the PCR, 60 Vbeta and 13 Jbeta primers were used. TCRdb's copy holds only in-frame clones and misses some; the assay was immunoSEQ multiplex PCR. Here the sample spans some 160,000 clones, over 60% being singletons. A word on this clone: Its antigen is unidentified.

The V call is TRBV9, the J call TRBJ2-5, with TRBD2 identical over 14 bases. The sample comprised PBMCs. The TCR originated in a woman in her twenties or thirties in good health and CMV-seronegative. CDR3 DNA: TGTGCCAGCAGCGTAGCCTGGACTAGCGGGGGGCAAGAGACCCAGTACTTC. This encodes CASSVAWTSGGQETQYF.